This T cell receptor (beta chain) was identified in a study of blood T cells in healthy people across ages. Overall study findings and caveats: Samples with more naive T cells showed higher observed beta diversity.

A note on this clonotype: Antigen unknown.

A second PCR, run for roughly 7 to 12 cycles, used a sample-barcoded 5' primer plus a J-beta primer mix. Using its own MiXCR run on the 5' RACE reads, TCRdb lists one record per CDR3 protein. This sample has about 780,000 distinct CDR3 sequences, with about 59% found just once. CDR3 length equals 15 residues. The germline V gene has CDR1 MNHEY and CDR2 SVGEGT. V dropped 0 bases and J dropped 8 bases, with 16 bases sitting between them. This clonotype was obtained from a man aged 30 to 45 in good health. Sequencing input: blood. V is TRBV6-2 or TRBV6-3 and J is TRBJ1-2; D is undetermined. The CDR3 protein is CASSYSRDGSYGYTF. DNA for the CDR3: TGTGCCAGCAGTTACTCCAGAGATGGAAGCTACGGCTACACCTTC.